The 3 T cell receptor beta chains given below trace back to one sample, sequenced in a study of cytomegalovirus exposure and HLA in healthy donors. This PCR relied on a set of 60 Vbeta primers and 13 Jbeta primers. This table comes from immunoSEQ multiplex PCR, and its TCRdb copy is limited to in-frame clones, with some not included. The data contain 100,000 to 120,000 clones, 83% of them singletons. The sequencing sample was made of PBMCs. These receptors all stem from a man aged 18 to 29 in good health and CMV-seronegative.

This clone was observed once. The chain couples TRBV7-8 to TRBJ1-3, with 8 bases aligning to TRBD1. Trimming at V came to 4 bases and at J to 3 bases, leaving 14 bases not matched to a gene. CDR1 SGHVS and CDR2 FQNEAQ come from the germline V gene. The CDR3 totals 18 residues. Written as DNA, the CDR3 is TGTGCCAGCAGCTCAAGACAGGGGAGGAAGGTGTTTGGAAACACCATATATTTT. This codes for CASSSRQGRKVFGNTIYF.

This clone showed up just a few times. The CDR3 bases are TGCGCCAGCAGCCCAGGGGTAGCGGGAGGGAATGAGCAGTTCTTC. Amino acids: CASSPGVAGGNEQFF. The genes are TRBV4-3 and TRBJ2-1; 11 positions match TRBD2. With V trimmed by 4 bases and J by 7 bases, 6 bases remained unmatched. In germline, CDR1 is LGHNA, CDR2 YSLEER. CDR3 size: 15 residues.

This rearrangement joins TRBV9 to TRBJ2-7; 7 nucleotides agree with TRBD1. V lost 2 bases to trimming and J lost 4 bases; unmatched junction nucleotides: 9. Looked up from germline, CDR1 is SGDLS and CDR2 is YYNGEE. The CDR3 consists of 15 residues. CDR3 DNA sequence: TGTGCCAGCAGCGTTGGTGGGACAGCAACTTACGAGCAGTACTTC. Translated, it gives CASSVGGTATYEQYF.